This T cell receptor beta chain was recovered during a study of radiotherapy plus CTLA-4 blockade in lung cancer. For the study at large: Objective responses arose in roughly 20% of patients, and around 30% experienced disease control.

Of note for this clone: The antigen is not known.

TCRdb's copy holds only in-frame clones and misses some; the assay was immunoSEQ multiplex PCR. This sample has roughly 100,000 clones, with more than 75% found just once. Findings and caveats of the study: Blood saw expansion of tumor-derived TCR clones after radiotherapy plus ipilimumab. Reportedly, early blood T cell clone dynamics best predicted response, with interferon-beta.

Trimming shortened V by 2 bases and J by 1 base, and 4 bases separated the two germline ends. The CDR3 extends over 13 amino acids. Germline CDR1 reads SGHRS; CDR2 reads YFSETQ. The gene calls are TRBV5-1 and TRBJ2-4; D is unclear. The starting material was peripheral blood, obtained from a patient treated with radiotherapy plus ipilimumab. The receptor comes from a human donor with non-small cell lung cancer who had a partial response to radiotherapy plus ipilimumab. CDR3 region: CASSLEAKNIQYF. In DNA, the CDR3 is TGCGCCAGCAGCTTAGAGGCCAAAAACATTCAGTACTTC.